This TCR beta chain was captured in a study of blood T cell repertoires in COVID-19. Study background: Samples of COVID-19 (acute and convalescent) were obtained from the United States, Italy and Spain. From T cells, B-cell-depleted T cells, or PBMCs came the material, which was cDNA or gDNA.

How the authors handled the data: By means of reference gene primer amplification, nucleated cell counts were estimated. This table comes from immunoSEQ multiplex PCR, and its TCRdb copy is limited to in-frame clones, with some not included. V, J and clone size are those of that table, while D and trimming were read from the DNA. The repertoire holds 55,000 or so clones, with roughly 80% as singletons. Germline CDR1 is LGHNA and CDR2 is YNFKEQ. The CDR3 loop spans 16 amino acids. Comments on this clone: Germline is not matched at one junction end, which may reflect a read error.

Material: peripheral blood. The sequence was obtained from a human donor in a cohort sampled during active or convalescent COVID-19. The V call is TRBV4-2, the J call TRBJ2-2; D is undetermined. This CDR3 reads CASSPLNYEPTRELFF. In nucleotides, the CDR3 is TGTGCCAGCAGCCCGCTGAATTATGAGCCCACCCGGGAGCTGTTTTTT.